A single sample is the source of the 27 T cell receptor beta chains below, sequenced in a study of T cells after yellow fever vaccination. TCRdb used MiXCR to reprocess the 5' RACE reads, holding one entry per CDR3 protein. This table holds a few hundred thousand distinct CDR3 sequences, roughly 4.3% found once. This specimen consisted of PBMCs, obtained 5 days after the yellow fever booster vaccination. Every receptor here comes from a man aged 18 to 30 who received the YFV17D yellow fever vaccine.

V usage is TRBV6-2 or TRBV6-3 and J usage is TRBJ2-7, with TRBD2 identical over 7 bases. The CDR3 sequence is 14 residues long. V lost 1 base, J lost 7 bases, and 7 bases stayed unmatched. CDR1 and CDR2 (germline): MNHEY, SVGEGT. DNA for the CDR3: TGTGCCAGCAGTTACTGGGGGGGAATCGGGGAGCAGTACTTC. Its translation is CASSYWGGIGEQYF.

This chain connects TRBV10-3 to TRBJ1-2; D is ambiguous. The germline V gene has CDR1 ENHRY and CDR2 SYGVKD. The CDR3 covers 13 residues. V gave up 6 bases and J gave up 3 bases, with 11 bases separating them. CDR3 bases: TGTGCCATCAGCGCAGGAGTGGACTATGGCTACACCTTC. It yields the protein CAISAGVDYGYTF.

This clonotype appeared many times. J is TRBJ2-7 and V is TRBV6-1; the match to TRBD2 covers 9 bases. V dropped 8 bases and J dropped 7; count of bases not matched to a gene: 9. Germline values: CDR1 MNHNS, CDR2 SASEGT. This CDR3 comprises 13 residues. The CDR3 sequence is CASGGGAPEEQYF. Written as DNA, the CDR3 is TGTGCCAGCGGCGGGGGGGCTCCGGAGGAGCAGTACTTC.

This clonotype was seen more than once but under ten times. J is TRBJ2-1 and V is TRBV7-6; tentatively, D is TRBD2 (6 bases). Germline CDR1 SGHVS, CDR2 FNYEAQ. V lost 2 bases and J lost 5, with 10 bases in between. There are 14 residues in the CDR3. CDR3 sequence: CASSLTSTNNEQFF. For the CDR3, the DNA is TGTGCCAGCAGCTTAACTAGCACCAACAATGAGCAGTTCTTC. The whole variable domain, remainder taken from reference TRBV7-6 and TRBJ2-1, is GAGVSQSPRYKVTKRGQDVALRCDPISGHVSLYWYRQALGQGPEFLTYFNYEAQQDKSGLPNDRFSAERPEGSISTLTIQRTEQRDSAMYRCASSLTSTNNEQFFGPGTRLTVL.

The sample holds many counts of this clonotype. This chain uses TRBV7-8 with TRBJ2-7; 7 nucleotides line up with TRBD1. The CDR3 is 16 amino acids. The germline CDR1 and CDR2 sequences are SGHVS and FQNEAQ. The ends lost 1 base at V and 2 bases at J; junction bases unmatched: 8. In nucleotides, the CDR3 is TGTGCCAGCAGCTTAGGAGGGACAGCAACCCCCTACGAGCAGTACTTC. Its protein is CASSLGGTATPYEQYF.

In this sample, this clonotype turned up many times. This chain uses TRBV27 with TRBJ1-2; tentatively, D is TRBD1 (6 bases). Germline CDR1 is MNHEY and CDR2 is SMNVEV (reference sequence). V shed 2 bases and J shed 4 bases, with 8 bases lying between them. This CDR3 comprises 13 residues. The CDR3 DNA reads as TGTGCCAGCAGTTTAAGGACAGCCTATGGCTACACCTTC. Translated: CASSLRTAYGYTF.

This clonotype was seen repeatedly, ten times or more. This chain joins TRBV5-5 and TRBJ2-3, with a weak D call TRBD1 (6 bases). This CDR3 is 14 amino acids long. Germline lookup yields CDR1 SGHKS and CDR2 YYEKEE (reference sequence). Between the trimmed V and J ends, which lost 4 bases and 2 bases, there was a span of 11 bases. The CDR3 is CASSPGQYTDTQYF. The CDR3 region has the DNA TGTGCCAGCAGCCCCGGACAGTACACAGATACGCAGTATTTT.

At least ten counts were recorded for this clonotype. The rearrangement joins TRBV9 to TRBJ2-2, with TRBD2 matching over 14 bases. After removal of 4 bases from V and 7 bases from J, the junction contained 9 bases not matched to a gene. The germline V gene has CDR1 SGDLS and CDR2 YYNGEE. The CDR3 extends over 17 amino acids. The CDR3 is CASSTAGTSGGFGELFF. CDR3 sequence (DNA): TGTGCCAGCAGCACCGCAGGGACTAGCGGGGGTTTCGGGGAGCTGTTTTTT.

This clonotype was observed at least ten times. Here the CDR3 DNA reads TGTGCCAGCAGCTTAACAGGGTCCGGGGAGCTGTTTTTT. This encodes CASSLTGSGELFF. V gene TRBV7-3 combines with J gene TRBJ2-2; D gene uncertain. The germline V gene encodes CDR1 SGHTA and CDR2 FQGTGA. The CDR3 covers 13 residues. The V end was cut by 0 bases, the J end by 6 bases, with 5 bases between.

This chain uses TRBV9 with TRBJ2-3; 8 bases are shared with TRBD2. CDR3 length: 15 amino acids. The V segment lost 5 bases and the J segment 3 bases; nucleotides outside the gene matches: 8. CDR1 SGDLS and CDR2 YYNGEE come from the germline V gene. CDR3 loop: CASSADGTRTDTQYF. DNA for the CDR3: TGTGCCAGCAGTGCTGATGGGACTAGGACAGATACGCAGTATTTT.

Many counts were recorded for this clonotype. V is TRBV6-5 and J is TRBJ2-3; a possible D gene is TRBD1 (5 bases). Germline CDR1 MNHEY, CDR2 SVGAGI. The CDR3 is made up of 15 amino acids. Trimming removed 7 bases at V and 2 bases at J, with 16 bases between. The CDR3 region has the DNA TGTGCCAGCACCCCGGTGGGGCATTACACAGATACGCAGTATTTT. This gives the protein CASTPVGHYTDTQYF.

The rearrangement joins TRBV28 to TRBJ2-7, with a possible D match to TRBD2 (6 bases). The CDR3 sequence is 11 residues long. Deletions cut 9 bases from V and 7 bases from J, with 13 bases between. Germline-derived CDR1 and CDR2 are MDHEN and SYDVKM. CDR3: CASQGGAEQYV. Here the CDR3 DNA reads TGTGCCAGTCAGGGAGGCGCAGAGCAGTACGTC.

This clonotype was seen at least ten times. The chain uses TRBV20-1 and TRBJ1-2; D is uncertain. CDR1 is DFQATT and CDR2 is SNEGSKA in the germline V gene (reference sequence). Between the trimmed V and J ends, which lost 3 bases and 4 bases, there was a span of 9 bases. The CDR3 contains 12 residues. CDR3 in amino acids: CSARWLLYGYTF. The CDR3 coding sequence is TGCAGTGCTAGGTGGCTCCTCTATGGCTACACCTTC.

In its sample, this clonotype was seen many times. This sequence joins TRBV4-1 and TRBJ1-4; 7 bases are a match to TRBD1. This CDR3 region has 18 residues. Germline lookup yields CDR1 MGHRA and CDR2 YSYEKL. With V trimmed by 4 bases and J by 1 base, 12 bases remained unmatched. CDR3 residues: CASSLTGNPSGTNEKLFF. The CDR3 nucleotides read TGCGCCAGCAGCCTGACAGGGAACCCCTCCGGAACTAATGAAAAACTGTTTTTT.

At least ten counts were recorded for this clonotype. The chain joins TRBV5-5 to TRBJ1-1; no clear D gene. Trimming cost V 4 bases and J 1 base, with 8 bases left between them. Germline CDR1 reads SGHKS; CDR2 reads YYEKEE (reference sequence). The CDR3 length is 13 residues. CDR3: CASSPWRNTEAFF. The CDR3 nucleotides are TGTGCCAGCAGCCCTTGGAGGAACACTGAAGCTTTCTTT.

This clonotype has more than one count but fewer than ten. The rearrangement links TRBV15 to TRBJ1-1; D is undetermined. The germline V gene has CDR1 LNHNV and CDR2 YYDKDF (reference sequence). Trimming cost V 3 bases and J 0 bases, with 8 bases left between them. This CDR3 has 14 residues. CDR3 protein: CATSRETLNTEAFF. In DNA form, the CDR3 reads TGTGCCACCAGCAGGGAAACACTGAACACTGAAGCTTTCTTT.

This clonotype turned up a few times. V gene TRBV20-1 combines with J gene TRBJ2-5; D may match TRBD1 or TRBD2 (6 bases each). There are 15 residues in the CDR3. Per germline, CDR1 DFQATT and CDR2 SNEGSKA (reference sequence). The germline V and J ends were trimmed by 5 bases and 5 bases, with 21 bases remaining between them. The CDR3 loop reads CSALLFRGPGETQYF. CDR3 nucleotides: TGCAGTGCTCTGCTTTTTCGGGGGCCCGGGGAGACCCAGTACTTC.

This clonotype was recorded a few times. This chain connects TRBV5-8 to TRBJ1-5; 8 bases are shared with TRBD1. CDR1 is SGHTS, CDR2 YDEGEE, per germline. The CDR3 runs 14 residues. V lost 0 bases and J lost 7; bases outside the gene matches: 3. The CDR3 DNA sequence: TGTGCCAGCAGCTTGGTGGACAGGGACCAGCCCCAGCATTTT. It translates to CASSLVDRDQPQHF.

This clonotype was detected only a few times. The chain employs TRBV6-5 and TRBJ2-1; either TRBD1 or TRBD2 may supply D (5 bases each). The CDR3 is 14 amino acids. Germline-derived CDR1 and CDR2 are MNHEY and SVGAGI. V lost 4 bases and J lost 10, with 17 bases in between. The CDR3 reads CASSSFIVGREQFF. The CDR3 DNA reads TGTGCCAGCAGTTCCTTTATCGTGGGACGGGAGCAGTTCTTC.

This clonotype was seen repeatedly, ten times or more. The rearrangement links TRBV3-1 to TRBJ1-3, with D tentatively TRBD1 (5 bases). Germline lookup yields CDR1 LGHDT and CDR2 YNNKEL (reference sequence). Trimming took 1 base from V and 2 from J, leaving 9 bases between them. This CDR3 spans 15 amino acids. DNA of the CDR3: TGTGCCAGCAGCCAAGCCGGGGCTGCTGGAAACACCATATATTTT. This gives the protein CASSQAGAAGNTIYF.

This clonotype was seen many times. The chain is built from TRBV28 and TRBJ2-7, with D unclear. Germline CDR1 is MDHEN and CDR2 is SYDVKM. CDR3 length: 13 residues. V gave up 3 bases and J gave up 4 bases, with 10 bases separating them. The CDR3 DNA is TGTGCCAGCAGTTTTTGGCAGAGTTACGAGCAGTACGTC. Translated, it gives CASSFWQSYEQYV.

The sample holds a few counts of this clonotype. This chain uses TRBV12-3 or TRBV12-4 with TRBJ2-5; maybe TRBD2 (7 bases). The CDR3 has 15 amino acids. The V and J ends lost 7 bases and 5 bases respectively, with 20 bases between them. This CDR3 reads CASTLGGGPHETQYF. CDR3 sequence (DNA): TGTGCCAGCACCCTGGGGGGGGGCCCGCACGAGACCCAGTACTTC.

The J gene is TRBJ2-5, the V gene TRBV18; D unresolved. This CDR3 is 13 amino acids long. Trimming took off 0 bases at V and 5 bases at J, with 7 bases between the two ends. The germline V gene has CDR1 KGHSH and CDR2 LQKENI. The CDR3 region has the DNA TGTGCCAGCTCACCACCGAGTAGGGAGACCCAGTACTTC. This codes for CASSPPSRETQYF. Combining the CDR3 with reference TRBV18 and TRBJ2-5 gives the whole variable domain NAGVMQNPRHLVRRRGQEARLRCSPMKGHSHVYWYRQLPEEGLKFMVYLQKENIIDESGMPKERFSAEFPKEGPSILRIQQVVRGDSAAYFCASSPPSRETQYFGPGTRLLVL.

The rearrangement uses TRBV6-5 and TRBJ2-7; D is undetermined. The germline V and J ends were trimmed by 5 bases and 4 bases, with 9 bases remaining between them. From germline, CDR1 is MNHEY and CDR2 SVGAGI. There are 12 residues in the CDR3. The chain's CDR3 is CASSDTLYEQYF. CDR3 sequence (DNA): TGTGCCAGCAGTGACACATTGTACGAGCAGTACTTC.

The chain couples TRBV14 to TRBJ2-3, with 9 bases matching TRBD2. Germline trimming cut 1 base from V and 6 bases from J; bases unmatched to any gene: 8. Germline values: CDR1 SGHDN, CDR2 FVKESK. The CDR3 has 16 amino acids. The DNA for the CDR3 is TGTGCCAGCAGCCAAGCGCTAGCGGGGCGCGTTGATACGCAGTATTTT. Its translation is CASSQALAGRVDTQYF.

The chain has TRBV9 and TRBJ1-6; no reliable D call. V lost 1 base to trimming and J lost 7 bases, with 9 bases between them. The CDR3 is 14 amino acids. Looked up from germline, CDR1 is SGDLS and CDR2 is YYNGEE. CDR3 residues: CASSVQGQNSPLHF. As DNA, the CDR3 is TGTGCCAGCAGCGTACAAGGGCAGAATTCACCCCTCCACTTT.

This chain links TRBV30 with TRBJ2-5; TRBD2 matches 13 bases. The CDR3 runs 19 residues. Looked up from germline, CDR1 is GTSNPN and CDR2 is SVGIG (reference sequence). V dropped 2 bases and J dropped 4; count of bases not matched to a gene: 16. The CDR3 nucleotides read TGTGCCTGGAGTCGGGAGGGGACTAGCGGGGATCCCGAGGGAGAGACCCAGTACTTC. It is translated as CAWSREGTSGDPEGETQYF.